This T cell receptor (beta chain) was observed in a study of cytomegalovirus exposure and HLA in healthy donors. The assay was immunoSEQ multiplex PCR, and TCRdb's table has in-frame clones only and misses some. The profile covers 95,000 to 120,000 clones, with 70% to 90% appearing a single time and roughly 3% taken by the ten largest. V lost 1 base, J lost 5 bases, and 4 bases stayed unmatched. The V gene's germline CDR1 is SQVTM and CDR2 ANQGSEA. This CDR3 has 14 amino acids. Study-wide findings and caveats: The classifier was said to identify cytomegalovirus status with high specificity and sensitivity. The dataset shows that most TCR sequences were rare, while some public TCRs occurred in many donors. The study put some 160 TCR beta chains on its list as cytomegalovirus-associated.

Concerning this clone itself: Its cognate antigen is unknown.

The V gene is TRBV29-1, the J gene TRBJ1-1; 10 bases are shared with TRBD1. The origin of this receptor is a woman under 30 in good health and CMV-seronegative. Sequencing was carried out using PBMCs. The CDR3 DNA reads TGCAGCGTTGAAGGGGGGGACAGGGGAACTGAAGCTTTCTTT. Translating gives CSVEGGDRGTEAFF.